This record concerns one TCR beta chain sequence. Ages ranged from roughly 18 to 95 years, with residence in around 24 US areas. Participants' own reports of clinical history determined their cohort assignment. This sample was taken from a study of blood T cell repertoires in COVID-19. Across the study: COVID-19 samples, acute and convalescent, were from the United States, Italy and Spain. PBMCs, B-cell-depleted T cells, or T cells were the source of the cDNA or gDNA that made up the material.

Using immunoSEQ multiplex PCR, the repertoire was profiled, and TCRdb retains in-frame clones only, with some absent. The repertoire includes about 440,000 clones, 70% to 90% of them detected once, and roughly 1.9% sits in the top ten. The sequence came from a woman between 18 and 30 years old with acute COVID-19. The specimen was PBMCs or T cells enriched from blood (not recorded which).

The CDR3 spells CASTQTSGSETQYF. As DNA, the CDR3 is TGTGCCAGCACGCAGACTAGCGGCTCAGAGACCCAGTACTTC. The chain employs TRBV6-6 and TRBJ2-5; 9 nucleotides agree with TRBD2. V dropped 7 bases and J dropped 4; count of bases not matched to a gene: 7. Germline loops: CDR1 MNHNY, CDR2 SVGAGI (reference sequence). The CDR3 has 14 residues.